These 26 T cell receptor beta chains came from one sample sequenced in a study of blood T cell repertoires in COVID-19. Sequencing was performed with immunoSEQ multiplex PCR; in TCRdb, only in-frame clones are kept and a portion is missing. The repertoire has 35,000 to 45,000 clones, over 65% of them found once; the top ten carry 1.5% to 2.5%. Sequencing input: peripheral blood. These receptor sequences come from a man aged 55 to 70 with active COVID-19.

The CDR3 DNA follows: TGTGCCAGCAGCTTTCGGACAGGGCCCTCTACAACTAATGAAAAACTGTTTTTT. Residues: CASSFRTGPSTTNEKLFF. The chain has TRBV5-4 and TRBJ1-4, with TRBD1 identical over 8 bases. The CDR3 loop spans 18 amino acids. In germline, CDR1 is SGHNT, CDR2 YYREEE (reference sequence). V gave up 2 bases and J gave up 0 bases; unmatched junction bases: 9.

This chain links TRBV6-5 with TRBJ1-2, with D possibly being TRBD1 (5 bases). Germline-derived CDR1 and CDR2 are MNHEY and SVGAGI. The CDR3 is made up of 14 amino acids. V shed 4 bases and J shed 7 bases, with 16 bases lying between them. CDR3 protein: CASSSAGPLRGYTF. DNA for the CDR3: TGTGCCAGCAGTTCAGCGGGGCCCCTGCGTGGCTACACCTTC.

This chain joins TRBV5-6 and TRBJ1-1; D remains ambiguous. The CDR3 loop spans 14 amino acids. In germline, CDR1 is SGHDT, CDR2 YYEEEE. V lost 4 bases and J 6 bases, leaving 16 bases between the germline ends. CDR3 protein: CASSVKVSGPEAFF. CDR3 DNA: TGTGCCAGCAGCGTAAAGGTGAGCGGGCCTGAAGCTTTCTTT.

V and J are TRBV7-9 and TRBJ1-2, with a weak D call TRBD1 (5 bases). The CDR3 sequence is 15 residues long. CDR1 and CDR2 from the germline V gene are SEHNR and FQNEAQ (reference sequence). Trimming removed 5 bases from V and 4 bases from J, with 17 bases in between. CDR3 amino acids: CASSEGVARGYGYTF. The CDR3 DNA follows: TGTGCCAGCAGCGAAGGGGTGGCAAGGGGCTATGGCTACACCTTC.

The genes are TRBV10-3 and TRBJ1-6, with D possibly TRBD1 on 5 matching bases. V lost 6 bases, J lost 5 bases, and 11 bases lay in between. CDR1 is ENHRY, CDR2 SYGVKD, per germline. The CDR3 runs 14 residues. CDR3 sequence reads: CAIRAGLDNSPLHF. CDR3 nucleotides: TGTGCCATCAGGGCAGGGTTGGATAATTCACCCCTCCACTTT.

The sample holds a few counts of this clone. The chain employs TRBV28 and TRBJ2-1, with D tentatively TRBD1 (5 bases). Germline values: CDR1 MDHEN, CDR2 SYDVKM. The V end was cut by 3 bases, the J end by 5 bases, with 14 bases between. The CDR3 is made up of 15 amino acids. Here the CDR3 DNA reads TGTGCCAGCAGTTTCCTCGGACAATCTGACAATGAGCAGTTCTTC. It encodes CASSFLGQSDNEQFF.

The chain is built from TRBV14 and TRBJ1-1, with 8 bases that match TRBD1. CDR1 SGHDN and CDR2 FVKESK come from the germline V gene. The length of the CDR3 is 15 residues. Germline trimming cut 4 bases from V and 0 bases from J; bases unmatched to any gene: 4. CDR3 in amino acids: CASSRGTGLNTEAFF. The DNA for the CDR3 is TGTGCCAGCAGCCGAGGGACAGGATTGAACACTGAAGCTTTCTTT.

This clone was recorded only once. This chain connects TRBV28 to TRBJ1-2; no firm D call. CDR1 is MDHEN and CDR2 is SYDVKM in the germline V gene. Trimming left V 3 bases short and J 2 bases short, with 10 bases between. The length of the CDR3 is 14 residues. CDR3 loop: CASSFSRENYGYTF. CDR3 DNA sequence: TGTGCCAGCAGTTTCTCGAGGGAAAACTATGGCTACACCTTC.

The chain uses TRBV25-1 and TRBJ1-1; TRBD1 agrees at 7 bases. CDR3 size: 15 residues. The junction had 12 bases not matched to a gene; V was cut back by 4 bases and J by 7 bases. The V gene's germline CDR1 is MGHDK and CDR2 SYGVNS. The CDR3 sequence is CASSALRGTEDEAFF. DNA for the CDR3: TGTGCCAGCAGTGCCCTCCGAGGGACAGAGGATGAAGCTTTCTTT.

This clone was counted only a few times. This sequence joins TRBV7-9 and TRBJ1-2, with a possible D match to TRBD1 (5 bases). The V end was cut by 2 bases, the J end by 5 bases, with 15 bases between. The CDR3 extends over 15 amino acids. Germline loops: CDR1 SEHNR, CDR2 FQNEAQ (reference sequence). CDR3 region: CASSLRGNRRYGYTF. Written as DNA, the CDR3 is TGTGCCAGCAGCTTACGGGGGAACCGCCGGTATGGCTACACCTTC.

This clone was recorded a few times. This chain joins TRBV6-4 and TRBJ1-1, with 8 positions matching TRBD1. Losses at the gene ends were 4 bases for V and 4 bases for J; bases not matched to a gene: 5. Germline V lookup: CDR1 MRHNA, CDR2 SNTAGT. The CDR3 loop spans 14 amino acids. The CDR3 spells CASSAGGASTEAFF. In DNA form, the CDR3 reads TGTGCCAGCAGTGCAGGGGGCGCGAGCACTGAAGCTTTCTTT.

The chain recombines TRBV4-1 with TRBJ2-1; D is unresolved. V shed 0 bases and J shed 2 bases, with 5 bases lying between them. Germline V gene lookup returns CDR1 MGHRA and CDR2 YSYEKL. The CDR3 is made up of 14 amino acids. CDR3 in amino acids: CASSQDPTYNEQFF. In DNA, the CDR3 is TGCGCCAGCAGCCAAGACCCCACCTACAATGAGCAGTTCTTC.

The rearrangement links TRBV27 to TRBJ1-1, with a possible D match to TRBD1 (6 bases). V lost 3 bases and J lost 3, with 20 bases in between. CDR1 and CDR2 from the germline V gene are MNHEY and SMNVEV (reference sequence). The CDR3 has 17 residues. DNA for the CDR3: TGTGCCAGCAGTTTCCATTGGAGTCAGGGGCAAGACACTGAAGCTTTCTTT. It encodes CASSFHWSQGQDTEAFF.

The chain links TRBV27 to TRBJ2-2; D may be TRBD2 (6 bases). This CDR3 is built from 15 residues. Germline-derived CDR1 and CDR2 are MNHEY and SMNVEV (reference sequence). The germline V and J ends were trimmed by 3 bases and 2 bases, with 10 bases remaining between them. The CDR3 region is CASSFGTANTGELFF. Written as DNA, the CDR3 is TGTGCCAGCAGTTTCGGGACTGCTAACACCGGGGAGCTGTTTTTT.

The J gene is TRBJ1-1, the V gene TRBV28; 9 bases are a match to TRBD1. The CDR3 covers 14 residues. Losses at the gene ends were 4 bases for V and 8 bases for J; bases not matched to a gene: 8. Per germline, CDR1 MDHEN and CDR2 SYDVKM. The CDR3 sequence is CASSSGTGFDEAFF. DNA of the CDR3: TGTGCCAGCAGTTCCGGGACAGGGTTCGACGAAGCTTTCTTT.

This sequence joins TRBV30 and TRBJ1-6, with 9 positions matching TRBD1. Looked up from germline, CDR1 is GTSNPN and CDR2 is SVGIG (reference sequence). This CDR3 contains 15 residues. Losses at the gene ends were 0 bases for V and 10 bases for J; bases not matched to a gene: 7. CDR3 nucleotide sequence: TGTGCCTGGAGTGTCCTACAGGGGGCTGGATCACCCCTCCACTTT. Translated: CAWSVLQGAGSPLHF.

This chain connects TRBV5-4 to TRBJ1-2; 12 nucleotides line up with TRBD1. Per germline, CDR1 SGHNT and CDR2 YYREEE (reference sequence). The CDR3 covers 15 residues. The ends lost 4 bases at V and 10 bases at J; junction bases unmatched: 11. CDR3 DNA: TGTGCCAGCAGCCCAGGGGACAGGGGGCGCACGGACTACACCTTC. Protein: CASSPGDRGRTDYTF.

The J gene is TRBJ2-5, the V gene TRBV19; weak D call: TRBD1 (6 bases). This CDR3 is 15 amino acids long. In germline, CDR1 is LNHDA, CDR2 SQIVND (reference sequence). The V end was cut by 2 bases, the J end by 4 bases, with 14 bases between. This chain's CDR3 is CASSIRTGHSETQYF. The DNA of the CDR3 is TGTGCCAGTAGTATAAGGACGGGACACTCAGAGACCCAGTACTTC.

V is TRBV3-1 (or the pseudogene TRBV3-2) and J is TRBJ2-4; the D gene is possibly TRBD2 (5 bases). V dropped 0 bases and J dropped 2 bases, with 14 bases sitting between them. Germline CDR1 and CDR2: LGHDT and YNNKEL (reference sequence). CDR3 size: 17 residues. The CDR3: CASSQELLATSKNIQYF. The CDR3 DNA reads as TGTGCCAGCAGCCAAGAGTTGCTAGCAACCTCCAAAAACATTCAGTACTTC.

This clone was counted a single time. The rearrangement joins TRBV19 to TRBJ2-2, with unresolved D. This CDR3 region has 14 residues. V was pared by 7 bases and J by 1 base, with 10 bases between. Germline V gene lookup returns CDR1 LNHDA and CDR2 SQIVND (reference sequence). The CDR3 nucleotides read TGTGCCAGTAAAGATTCAGGGAACACCGGGGAGCTGTTTTTT. This codes for CASKDSGNTGELFF.

V gene TRBV7-9 combines with J gene TRBJ2-5; possible D gene TRBD1, 5 bases. The V end lost 5 bases, the J end lost 2 bases, and 15 bases lay between the germline ends. Germline lookup yields CDR1 SEHNR and CDR2 FQNEAQ (reference sequence). The CDR3 sequence is 15 residues long. The CDR3 sequence: CASSMWGQVQETQYF. For the CDR3, the DNA is TGTGCCAGCAGCATGTGGGGCCAGGTTCAAGAGACCCAGTACTTC.

The rearrangement uses TRBV4-3 and TRBJ2-7; 7 positions agree with TRBD1. Germline V gives CDR1 LGHNA, CDR2 YSLEER. This CDR3 region has 14 residues. J gave up 3 bases and V 2 bases, and 4 bases lay outside the gene matches. CDR3 coding DNA: TGCGCCAGCAGCCAATCGACAGGGAACTACGAGCAGTACTTC. It encodes CASSQSTGNYEQYF.

CDR3 DNA sequence: TGTGCCAGTAGTATTCACGCAGATTTCAACACTGAAGCTTTCTTT. This translates into CASSIHADFNTEAFF. V and J are TRBV19 and TRBJ1-1; D is unresolved. CDR3 length equals 15 residues. Germline V gene sequence: CDR1 LNHDA, CDR2 SQIVND (reference sequence). The V gene lost 3 bases and the J gene lost 2 bases, with 13 bases spanning the gap.

Here the CDR3 DNA reads TGTGCCAGCAGCCAAGATCTTTGGACTGCCAATTCAGGCTACACCTTC. Translating gives CASSQDLWTANSGYTF. The chain recombines TRBV3-1 (or the pseudogene TRBV3-2) with TRBJ1-2; D gene unclear. V lost 0 bases to trimming and J lost 8 bases, with 19 bases between them. The CDR3 sequence is 16 residues long. Germline V gene sequence: CDR1 LGHDT, CDR2 YNNKEL (reference sequence).

The chain carries TRBV19 and TRBJ2-7, with 14 bases fitting TRBD2. In germline, CDR1 is LNHDA, CDR2 SQIVND (reference sequence). The trim removed 9 bases at V and 2 bases at J, leaving 3 bases unmatched. The CDR3 spans 14 residues. The CDR3 region has the DNA TGTGCCAGCAGACTAGCGGGAGGGCCCTACGAGCAGTACTTC. It encodes CASRLAGGPYEQYF. Using reference TRBV19 and TRBJ2-7 for the parts outside the CDR3, the full variable domain is DGGITQSPKYLFRKEGQNVTLSCEQNLNHDAMYWYRQDPGQGLRLIYYSQIVNDFQKGDIAEGYSVSREKKESFPLTVTSAQKNPTAFYLCASRLAGGPYEQYFGPGTRLTVT.

The chain combines TRBV5-5 with TRBJ1-5, with 8 positions matching TRBD1. With V trimmed by 4 bases and J by 7 bases, 10 bases remained unmatched. Germline lookup yields CDR1 SGHKS and CDR2 YYEKEE (reference sequence). The CDR3 runs to 15 residues. The CDR3 DNA sequence: TGTGCCAGCAGCCCACTGGGGGGACAGGAACAGCCCCAGCATTTT. This sequence encodes CASSPLGGQEQPQHF.